This TCR beta chain was identified in a study of CXCR3-negative and CXCR3-positive naive CD8 T cells. With respect to this clonotype: What it binds is unknown.

Libraries of TRB cDNA were made by 5' RACE and carried UMIs. TCRdb reanalyzed the 5' RACE reads, giving one entry per CDR3 protein sequence and no DNA. The sample totals 95,000 to 100,000 distinct CDR3 sequences. Study outcomes and limitations: In cryopreserved cells, CXCR3 expression partially decreased, and fresh PBMCs were used in most assays. Compared with CXCR3-negative naive cells, CXCR3-positive naive cells showed more hydrophobic TRB CDR3s. Across naive subsets, surface CD5 expression was comparable, and TCR strength was inferred from properties of the TRB CDR3.

The CDR3 consists of 16 residues. Investigators sorted each CD8+ T cell subset in triplicate, taking 250,000 to 300,000 cells each time. Naive CD8+ T lymphocytes were specified as CD45RO-CCR7+CD27+CD95-. This sequence originates from a human donor in good health. Some clones in this sample may be carry-over from other donors' samples. Specimen: naive CXCR3+ CD8+ T cells from blood. Noted subset: CD45RO-CCR7+CD27+CD95- naive CD8+ T cells expressing CXCR3 (TNR3+). The chain links TRBV12-3 or TRBV12-4 to TRBJ2-5; TCRdb's D call, TRBD1, is unchecked because there is no DNA. The CDR3 region is CASSRYRTGAGETQYF.